The next 19 T cell receptor beta chains were all read from a single sample in a study of blood T cell repertoires in COVID-19. The protocol was immunoSEQ multiplex PCR, while the TCRdb copy is restricted to in-frame clones and leaves out a portion. The sample consists of about 140,000 clones, about 87% of them appearing once. Sequencing used peripheral blood. The origin of the receptors is a woman between 40 and 55 years old with acute or convalescent COVID-19.

The V gene is TRBV27, the J gene TRBJ1-5, with 9 bases that match TRBD1. From germline, CDR1 is MNHEY and CDR2 SMNVEV (reference sequence). The V segment lost 0 bases and the J segment 6 bases; nucleotides outside the gene matches: 9. CDR3 length: 17 residues. The CDR3 protein is CASSLSARHRGPQPQHF. The CDR3 DNA reads as TGTGCCAGCAGTTTATCCGCCCGACACAGGGGGCCTCAGCCCCAGCATTTT.

As regards this clone: Other DNA sequences in the same sample also yield this CDR3. The V gene is TRBV27, the J gene TRBJ1-2, with 7 bases lining up with TRBD1. CDR3 length equals 13 residues. Germline CDR1 is MNHEY and CDR2 is SMNVEV (reference sequence). Losses at the gene ends were 5 bases for V and 4 bases for J; bases not matched to a gene: 4. Here the CDR3 DNA reads TGTGCCAGCAGTCCGACAGGGCCCTATGGCTACACCTTC. Its protein is CASSPTGPYGYTF.

The chain links TRBV6-2 or TRBV6-3 to TRBJ2-7, with D hard to call. V lost 0 bases to trimming and J lost 1 base, with 7 bases between them. Germline CDR1 is MNHEY and CDR2 is SVGEGT. This CDR3 spans 14 amino acids. In nucleotides, the CDR3 is TGTGCCAGCAGTTACTCTCGGTTGTCCTACGAGCAGTACTTC. As protein: CASSYSRLSYEQYF.

V is TRBV5-5 and J is TRBJ2-5, with a possible D match to TRBD1 (8 bases). The CDR3 has 17 amino acids. The V end lost 6 bases, the J end lost 5 bases, and 26 bases lay between the germline ends. The germline CDR1 and CDR2 sequences are SGHKS and YYEKEE (reference sequence). The CDR3 region has the DNA TGTGCCAGCACCGTGGTTTACCCTCAACAGGGGGGGGAGACCCAGTACTTC. Translated, it gives CASTVVYPQQGGETQYF. The full variable domain, completed using reference TRBV5-5 and TRBJ2-5, is DAGVTQSPTHLIKTRGQQVTLRCSPISGHKSVSWYQQVLGQGPQFIFQYYEKEERGRGNFPDRFSARQFPNYSSELNVNALLLGDSALYLCASTVVYPQQGGETQYFGPGTRLLVL.

In this sample, this clone turned up a few times. The rearrangement joins TRBV6-5 to TRBJ2-1; D perhaps matches TRBD2 (5 bases). Germline-derived CDR1 and CDR2 are MNHEY and SVGAGI. V lost 6 bases and J lost 5, with 14 bases in between. This CDR3 has 14 residues. CDR3 protein: CASRKTLANNEQFF. The CDR3 DNA reads as TGTGCCAGCAGGAAGACCCTAGCCAACAATGAGCAGTTCTTC.

This clone was picked up one time. The CDR3 loop reads CASSFRQGANYGYTF. CDR3 DNA: TGTGCCAGCAGCTTTCGACAGGGGGCCAACTATGGCTACACCTTC. The chain joins TRBV5-6 to TRBJ1-2, with 10 nucleotides matching TRBD1. Germline CDR1 and CDR2: SGHDT and YYEEEE. The ends lost 2 bases at V and 2 bases at J; junction bases unmatched: 3. The CDR3 runs to 15 residues.

This clone showed up just a few times. The V and J genes are TRBV10-3 and TRBJ1-2; TRBD1 aligns across 7 bases. CDR1 and CDR2 (germline): ENHRY, SYGVKD. Unmatched junction bases numbered 8, after V lost 6 bases and J lost 4 bases. The CDR3 sequence is 14 residues long. The CDR3 nucleotides are TGTGCCATCAGCTTCACAGGGGCGGGCTATGGCTACACCTTC. Translation: CAISFTGAGYGYTF.

The rearrangement uses TRBV6-2 or TRBV6-3 and TRBJ2-7; a possible D gene is TRBD1 (6 bases). Germline lookup yields CDR1 MNHEY and CDR2 SVGEGT. The CDR3 is 11 residues long. V dropped 4 bases and J dropped 6 bases, with 7 bases sitting between them. The CDR3 loop reads CASSWGREQYF. The CDR3 DNA is TGTGCCAGCAGTTGGGGGCGCGAGCAGTACTTC.

This sequence joins TRBV18 and TRBJ2-3; D is unresolved. Trimming left V 2 bases short and J 4 bases short, with 7 bases between. Germline lookup yields CDR1 KGHSH and CDR2 LQKENI. This CDR3 spans 13 amino acids. Written as DNA, the CDR3 is TGTGCCAGCTCACCATCCCTCGCAGATACGCAGTATTTT. Protein sequence: CASSPSLADTQYF.

This chain uses TRBV11-2 with TRBJ2-5; weak D call: TRBD1 (6 bases). The V gene's germline CDR1 is SGHAT and CDR2 FQNNGV. This CDR3 has 14 amino acids. Trimming cost V 3 bases and J 1 base, with 9 bases left between them. This chain's CDR3 is CASSLTGIQETQYF. The CDR3 DNA reads TGTGCCAGCAGCTTGACAGGAATCCAAGAGACCCAGTACTTC.

This clone came up a few times. The chain employs TRBV7-3 and TRBJ1-1; D uncertain. Trimming cost V 5 bases and J 5 bases, with 12 bases left between them. This CDR3 contains 13 residues. Germline CDR1 SGHTA, CDR2 FQGTGA. CDR3 coding DNA: TGTGCCAGCAGCGCGTATAGGAGTACTGAAGCTTTCTTT. Amino acid sequence: CASSAYRSTEAFF.

This clone was observed a handful of times. The rearrangement links TRBV3-1 (or the pseudogene TRBV3-2) to TRBJ1-5; D remains unclear. The CDR3 has 15 residues. The germline gives CDR1 LGHDT, CDR2 YNNKEL (reference sequence). Trimming left V 4 bases short and J 5 bases short, with 15 bases between. The chain's CDR3 is CASSLSTVPYQPQHF. Here the CDR3 DNA reads TGTGCCAGCAGCCTTAGTACAGTACCTTATCAGCCCCAGCATTTT.

The chain is built from TRBV7-9 and TRBJ2-5, with 7 bases aligning to TRBD2. The CDR3 loop spans 14 amino acids. Per the germline V gene, CDR1 is SEHNR and CDR2 is FQNEAQ (reference sequence). Trimming removed 7 bases from V and 4 bases from J; junction bases left unmatched: 9. Written as DNA, the CDR3 is TGTGCCAGCACCACGACGGGGGGAGGAGAGACCCAGTACTTC. Its translation is CASTTTGGGETQYF.

This CDR3 reads CASSEAYMNTEAFF. The CDR3 nucleotides are TGTGCCAGCAGTGAAGCTTACATGAACACTGAAGCTTTCTTT. The V and J genes are TRBV6-1 and TRBJ1-1; no clear D gene. This CDR3 has 14 amino acids. Trimming pared 0 bases from V and 0 bases from J, leaving 5 bases between. CDR1 and CDR2 from the germline V gene are MNHNS and SASEGT.

This chain uses TRBV6-2 or TRBV6-3 with TRBJ2-1; TRBD1 might be the D (6 bases). V was shortened by 2 bases and J by 7 bases, with 18 bases between the two germline ends. CDR1 and CDR2 from the germline V gene are MNHEY and SVGEGT. CDR3 size: 16 residues. CDR3 sequence: CASSYRTGFPINEQFF. CDR3 nucleotides: TGTGCCAGCAGTTACAGAACAGGGTTCCCCATAAATGAGCAGTTCTTC.

The chain uses TRBV5-5 and TRBJ1-1; D gene unclear. There are 14 residues in the CDR3. Between the trimmed V and J ends, which lost 3 bases and 2 bases, there was a span of 11 bases. In germline, CDR1 is SGHKS, CDR2 YYEKEE (reference sequence). The CDR3 loop reads CASSYDIRNTEAFF. CDR3 nucleotides: TGTGCCAGCAGCTACGACATACGCAACACTGAAGCTTTCTTT. Using reference TRBV5-5 and TRBJ1-1 for the parts outside the CDR3, the full variable domain is DAGVTQSPTHLIKTRGQQVTLRCSPISGHKSVSWYQQVLGQGPQFIFQYYEKEERGRGNFPDRFSARQFPNYSSELNVNALLLGDSALYLCASSYDIRNTEAFFGQGTRLTVV.

This clone was observed a few times. This chain uses TRBV6-5 with TRBJ2-7; 11 bases line up with TRBD2. The J segment lost 6 bases and the V segment lost 6 bases, leaving 7 bases of the junction unmatched. The CDR3 spans 14 residues. Per the germline V gene, CDR1 is MNHEY and CDR2 is SVGAGI. The CDR3 loop reads CASSPTSGRAEQYF. CDR3 nucleotide sequence: TGTGCCAGCAGCCCCACTAGCGGGAGAGCCGAGCAGTACTTC.

This sequence joins TRBV18 and TRBJ2-7, with TRBD2 identical over 7 bases. The CDR3 runs 15 residues. CDR1 and CDR2 (germline): KGHSH, LQKENI. V was clipped by 3 bases and J by 5 bases; unmatched bases: 10. This CDR3 reads CASSPSGAKLDEQYF. The DNA for the CDR3 is TGTGCCAGCTCACCGAGCGGGGCTAAGCTGGACGAGCAGTACTTC.

This clone appeared once. The chain uses TRBV7-9 and TRBJ1-4; TRBD1 matches at 9 bases. This CDR3 comprises 14 residues. Germline V gives CDR1 SEHNR, CDR2 FQNEAQ (reference sequence). Trimming at V came to 5 bases and at J to 8 bases, leaving 6 bases not matched to a gene. CDR3 residues: CASSRDRDAEKLFF. CDR3 bases: TGTGCCAGCAGCCGGGACAGGGATGCGGAAAAACTGTTTTTT.